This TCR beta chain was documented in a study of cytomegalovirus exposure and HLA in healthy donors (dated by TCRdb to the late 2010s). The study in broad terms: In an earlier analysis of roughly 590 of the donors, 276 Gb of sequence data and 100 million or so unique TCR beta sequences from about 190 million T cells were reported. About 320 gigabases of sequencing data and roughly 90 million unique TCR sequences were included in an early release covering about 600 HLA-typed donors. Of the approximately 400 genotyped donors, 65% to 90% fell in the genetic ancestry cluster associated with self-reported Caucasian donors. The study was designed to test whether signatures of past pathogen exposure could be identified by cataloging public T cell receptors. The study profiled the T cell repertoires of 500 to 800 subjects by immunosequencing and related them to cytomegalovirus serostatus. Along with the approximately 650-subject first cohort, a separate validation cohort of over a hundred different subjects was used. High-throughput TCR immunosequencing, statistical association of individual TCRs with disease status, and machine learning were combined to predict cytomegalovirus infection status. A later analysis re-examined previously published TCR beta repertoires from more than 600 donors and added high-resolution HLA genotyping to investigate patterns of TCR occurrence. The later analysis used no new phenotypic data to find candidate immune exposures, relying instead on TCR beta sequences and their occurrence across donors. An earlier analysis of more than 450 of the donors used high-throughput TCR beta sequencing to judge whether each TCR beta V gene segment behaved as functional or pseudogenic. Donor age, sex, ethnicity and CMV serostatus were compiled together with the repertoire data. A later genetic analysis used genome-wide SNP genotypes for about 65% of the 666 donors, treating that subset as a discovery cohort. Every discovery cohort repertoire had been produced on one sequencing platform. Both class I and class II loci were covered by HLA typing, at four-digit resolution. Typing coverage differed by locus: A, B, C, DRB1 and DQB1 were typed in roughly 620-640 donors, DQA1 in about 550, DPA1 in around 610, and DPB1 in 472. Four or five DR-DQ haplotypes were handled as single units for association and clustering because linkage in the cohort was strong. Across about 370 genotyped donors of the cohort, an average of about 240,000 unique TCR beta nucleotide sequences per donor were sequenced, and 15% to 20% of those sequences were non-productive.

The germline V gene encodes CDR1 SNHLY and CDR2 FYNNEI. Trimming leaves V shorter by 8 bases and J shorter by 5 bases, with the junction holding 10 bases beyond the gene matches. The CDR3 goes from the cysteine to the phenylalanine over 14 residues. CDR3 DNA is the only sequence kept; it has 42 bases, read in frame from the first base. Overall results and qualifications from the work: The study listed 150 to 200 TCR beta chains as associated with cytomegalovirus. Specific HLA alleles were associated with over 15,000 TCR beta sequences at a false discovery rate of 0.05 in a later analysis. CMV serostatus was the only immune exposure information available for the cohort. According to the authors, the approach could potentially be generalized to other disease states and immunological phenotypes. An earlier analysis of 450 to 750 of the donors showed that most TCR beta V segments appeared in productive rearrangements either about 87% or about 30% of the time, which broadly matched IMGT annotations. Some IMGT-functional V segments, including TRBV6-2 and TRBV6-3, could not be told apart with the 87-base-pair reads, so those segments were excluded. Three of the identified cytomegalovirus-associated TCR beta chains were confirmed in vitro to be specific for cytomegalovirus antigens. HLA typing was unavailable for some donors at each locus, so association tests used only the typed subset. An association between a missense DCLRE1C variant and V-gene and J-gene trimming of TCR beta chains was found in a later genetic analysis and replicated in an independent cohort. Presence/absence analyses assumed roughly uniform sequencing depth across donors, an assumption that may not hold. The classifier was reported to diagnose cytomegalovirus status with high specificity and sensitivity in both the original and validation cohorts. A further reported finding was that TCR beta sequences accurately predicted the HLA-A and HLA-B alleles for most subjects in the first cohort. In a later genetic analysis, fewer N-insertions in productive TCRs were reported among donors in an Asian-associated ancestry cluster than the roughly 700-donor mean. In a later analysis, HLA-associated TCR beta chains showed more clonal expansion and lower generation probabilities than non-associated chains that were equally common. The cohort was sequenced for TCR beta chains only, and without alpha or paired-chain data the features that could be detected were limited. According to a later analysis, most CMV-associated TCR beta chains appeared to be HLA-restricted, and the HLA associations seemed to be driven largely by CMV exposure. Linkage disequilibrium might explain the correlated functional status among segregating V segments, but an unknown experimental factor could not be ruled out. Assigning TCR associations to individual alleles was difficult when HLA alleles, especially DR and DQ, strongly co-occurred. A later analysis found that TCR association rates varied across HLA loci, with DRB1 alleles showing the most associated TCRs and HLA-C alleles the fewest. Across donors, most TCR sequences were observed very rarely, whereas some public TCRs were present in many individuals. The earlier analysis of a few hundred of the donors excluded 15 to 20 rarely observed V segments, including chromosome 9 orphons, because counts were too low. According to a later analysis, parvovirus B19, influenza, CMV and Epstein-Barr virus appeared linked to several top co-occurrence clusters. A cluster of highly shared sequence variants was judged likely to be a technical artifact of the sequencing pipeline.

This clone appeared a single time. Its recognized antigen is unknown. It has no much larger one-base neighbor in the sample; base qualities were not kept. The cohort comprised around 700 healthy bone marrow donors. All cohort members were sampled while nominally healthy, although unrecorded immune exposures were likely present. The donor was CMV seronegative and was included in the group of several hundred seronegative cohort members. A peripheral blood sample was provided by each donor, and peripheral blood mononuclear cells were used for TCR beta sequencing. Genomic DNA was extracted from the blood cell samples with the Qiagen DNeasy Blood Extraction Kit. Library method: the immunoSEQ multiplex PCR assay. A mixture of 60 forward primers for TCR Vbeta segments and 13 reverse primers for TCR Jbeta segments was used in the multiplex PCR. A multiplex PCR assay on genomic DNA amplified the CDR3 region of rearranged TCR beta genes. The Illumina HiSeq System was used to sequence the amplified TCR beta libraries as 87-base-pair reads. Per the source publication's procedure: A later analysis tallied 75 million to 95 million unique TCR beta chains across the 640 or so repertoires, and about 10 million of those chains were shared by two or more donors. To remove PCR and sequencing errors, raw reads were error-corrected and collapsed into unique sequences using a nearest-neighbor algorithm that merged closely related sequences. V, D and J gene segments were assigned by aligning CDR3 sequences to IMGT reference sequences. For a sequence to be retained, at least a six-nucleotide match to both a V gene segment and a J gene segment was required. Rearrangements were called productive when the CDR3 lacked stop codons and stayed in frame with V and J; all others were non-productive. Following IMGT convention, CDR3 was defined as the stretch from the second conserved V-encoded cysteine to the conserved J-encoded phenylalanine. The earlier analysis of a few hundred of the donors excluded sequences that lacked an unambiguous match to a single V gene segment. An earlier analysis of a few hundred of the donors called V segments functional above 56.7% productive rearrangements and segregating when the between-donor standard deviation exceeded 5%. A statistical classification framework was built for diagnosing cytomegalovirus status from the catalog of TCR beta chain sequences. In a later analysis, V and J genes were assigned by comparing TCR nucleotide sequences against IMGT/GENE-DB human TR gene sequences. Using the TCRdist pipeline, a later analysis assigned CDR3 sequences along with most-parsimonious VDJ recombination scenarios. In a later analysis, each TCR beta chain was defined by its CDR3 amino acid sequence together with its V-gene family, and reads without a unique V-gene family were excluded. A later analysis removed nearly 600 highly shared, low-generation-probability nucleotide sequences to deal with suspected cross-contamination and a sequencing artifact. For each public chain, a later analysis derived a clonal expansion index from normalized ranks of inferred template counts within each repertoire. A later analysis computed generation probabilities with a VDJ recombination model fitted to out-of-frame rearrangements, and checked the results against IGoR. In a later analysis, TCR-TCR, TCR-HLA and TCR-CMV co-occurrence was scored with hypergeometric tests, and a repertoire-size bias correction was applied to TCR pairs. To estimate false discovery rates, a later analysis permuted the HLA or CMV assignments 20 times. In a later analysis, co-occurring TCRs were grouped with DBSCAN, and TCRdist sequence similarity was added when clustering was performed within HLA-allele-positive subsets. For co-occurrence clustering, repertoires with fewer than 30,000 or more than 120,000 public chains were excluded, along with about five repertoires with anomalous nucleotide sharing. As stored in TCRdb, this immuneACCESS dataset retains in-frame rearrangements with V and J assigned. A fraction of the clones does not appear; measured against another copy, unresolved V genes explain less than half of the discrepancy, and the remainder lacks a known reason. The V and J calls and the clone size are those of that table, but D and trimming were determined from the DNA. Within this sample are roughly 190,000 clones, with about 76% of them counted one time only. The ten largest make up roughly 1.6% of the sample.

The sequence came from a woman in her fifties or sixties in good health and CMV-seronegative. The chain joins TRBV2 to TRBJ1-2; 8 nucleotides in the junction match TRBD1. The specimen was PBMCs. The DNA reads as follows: TGTGCCAGCCGGGGACAGGTCGGGCGTTATGGCTACACCTTC. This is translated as CASRGQVGRYGYTF.